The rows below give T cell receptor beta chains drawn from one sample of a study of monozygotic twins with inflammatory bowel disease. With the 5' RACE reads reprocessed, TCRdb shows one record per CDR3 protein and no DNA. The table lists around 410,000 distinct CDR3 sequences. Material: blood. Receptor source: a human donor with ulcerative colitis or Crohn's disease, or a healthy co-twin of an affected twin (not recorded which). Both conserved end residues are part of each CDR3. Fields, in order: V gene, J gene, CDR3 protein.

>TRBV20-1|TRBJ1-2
CSADRDGGYTF
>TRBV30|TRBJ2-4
CAWSKATKNIQYF
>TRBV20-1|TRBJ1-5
CSARPLGQAGGQPQHF
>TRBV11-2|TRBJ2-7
CASSYWGGEQYF
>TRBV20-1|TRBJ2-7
CSAPSGSFSYEQYF
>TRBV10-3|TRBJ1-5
CAISESAGGEPQHF
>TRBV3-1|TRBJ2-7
CASSQSLAAYEQYF
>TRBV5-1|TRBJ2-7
CASGDPDNYEQYF
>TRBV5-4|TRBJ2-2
CASSLGTGVFRTGELFF
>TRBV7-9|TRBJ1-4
CASSYGDRGSNEKLFF
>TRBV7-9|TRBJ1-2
CASSLIEGSLNYGYTF
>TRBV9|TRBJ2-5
CASSTRLAETQYF
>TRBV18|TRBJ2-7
CASSPPWAYYEQYF
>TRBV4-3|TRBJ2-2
CASSQGGGANTGELFF
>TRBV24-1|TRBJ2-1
CATRQREGRNEQFF
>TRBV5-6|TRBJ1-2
CASSLEEANYGYTF
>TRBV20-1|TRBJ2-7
CSALTGLAGGSEQYF
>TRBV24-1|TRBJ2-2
CATSDPRLADTGELFF
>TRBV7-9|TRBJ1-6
CASSLPGYPLHF
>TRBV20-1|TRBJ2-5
CSAALRETQYF
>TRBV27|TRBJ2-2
CASSTWTSGKRNTGELFF
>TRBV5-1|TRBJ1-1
CASSLMTMNTEAFF